This entry is about one T cell receptor beta chain. The antigen is not known. The data were obtained in a study of radiotherapy plus CTLA-4 blockade in lung cancer. V lost 2 bases and J lost 2; bases outside the gene matches: 7. The CDR3 is made up of 16 amino acids. Germline V gene lookup returns CDR1 GTSNPN and CDR2 SVGIG (reference sequence). Sequenced by immunoSEQ multiplex PCR; TCRdb stores in-frame clones only, minus some. The table records 65,000 to 95,000 clones, roughly 84% of them present only once. Points from the study as a whole: Peripheral blood showed expansion of tumor-derived TCR clones after radiotherapy and ipilimumab.

The V gene is TRBV30, the J gene TRBJ2-3; 10 positions match TRBD2. Sequenced here: peripheral blood, sampled from a patient treated with radiotherapy plus ipilimumab. This clonotype was obtained from a human donor with non-small cell lung cancer that progressed on radiotherapy plus ipilimumab. CDR3 amino acids: CAWSPGLAVLTDTQYF. CDR3 DNA sequence: TGTGCCTGGAGTCCAGGACTAGCGGTGCTCACAGATACGCAGTATTTT.